The rows below give T cell receptor beta chains drawn from one sample of a study of shared clonotypes between healthy human individuals. Repertoires were generated with immunoSEQ multiplex PCR, while TCRdb's copy carries only in-frame clones and drops some. Altogether over 95,000 clones are present, 55% to 70% being singletons, with the ten largest covering 24%. Material: memory CD8+ T cells sorted from blood. These TCRs come from a woman aged 25 to 45 in good health. The CDR3 runs from the conserved cysteine through the conserved F or W. D genes are given only for firm matches. Where a row states a size, it is once, few, many or the class of an expanded clone; other rows omit it.

TGTGCCAGTACCAGGGGCGCTGAAGCTTTCTTT,CASTRGAEAFF,.,TRBV19,TRBJ1-1,.
TGTGCCAGCAGTGATAGGGTGGGCGGAGCATACGAGCAGTACTTC,CASSDRVGGAYEQYF,.,TRBV7-8,TRBJ2-7,few
TGCGCCAGCAGCCATTACATCGATGGACAGGGAATGGAAGGGGCCAACGTCCTGACTTTC,CASSHYIDGQGMEGANVLTF,TRBD1,TRBV4-1,TRBJ2-6,.
TGTGCCAGCAGTGAAAGGGGGCCCAACTATGGCTACACCTTC,CASSERGPNYGYTF,TRBD1,TRBV2,TRBJ1-2,few
TGTGCCAGCAGCACACCTAAACAGGAGGGCACTAACAATGAGCAGTTCTTC,CASSTPKQEGTNNEQFF,.,TRBV9,TRBJ2-1,.
TGTGCCAGCAGCGCCCCGGTCGGGGAGACCCAGTACTTC,CASSAPVGETQYF,.,TRBV9,TRBJ2-5,few
TGTGCCAGTAGTATCCAGGGCAACTATGGCTACACCTTC,CASSIQGNYGYTF,.,TRBV19,TRBJ1-2,.
TGTGCCAGCAGCTTTAGCGGGAGACGCGAGCAGTACTTC,CASSFSGRREQYF,TRBD2,TRBV13,TRBJ2-7,.
TGTGCCAGCAGCGGCGGGAGACTAGCGGGTTGGAATGAGCAGTTCTTC,CASSGGRLAGWNEQFF,TRBD2,TRBV9,TRBJ2-1,.
TGTGCCAGTAGTATTCGACGGGAGGGTCCCGGCGACACCGGGGAGCTGTTTTTT,CASSIRREGPGDTGELFF,TRBD2,TRBV19,TRBJ2-2,once
TGTGCCAGCAGTTTTAGGCCCGGGGACTACTACGAGCAGTACTTC,CASSFRPGDYYEQYF,TRBD2,TRBV28,TRBJ2-7,few
TGTGCCAGCAGCTCCGACTTCGACAGCCGGAACACTGAAGCTTTCTTT,CASSSDFDSRNTEAFF,.,TRBV7-9,TRBJ1-1,.
TGTGCCAGCAGCCTGCAGCCGTTACTAGCCAAAAACATTCAGTACTTC,CASSLQPLLAKNIQYF,.,TRBV5-5,TRBJ2-4,many
TGTGCCAGCAGCCCGAGACAGGGTCCGACCAATGAGCAGTTCTTC,CASSPRQGPTNEQFF,TRBD1,TRBV7-6,TRBJ2-1,.
TGTGCCAGCAGCTTGACAGGGATCGAGGATACGCAGTATTTT,CASSLTGIEDTQYF,.,TRBV5-4,TRBJ2-3,.
TGTGCCAGCAGTGATGGTGGTAGCGGCCCTTACAATGAGCAGTTCTTC,CASSDGGSGPYNEQFF,.,TRBV6-4,TRBJ2-1,few
TGTGCCAGCAGCTTGGAGAGGGAAGAGACCCAGTACTTC,CASSLEREETQYF,.,TRBV5-4,TRBJ2-5,.
TGTGCCAGCAGTTACTCACAGGTTGCCTACGAGCAGTACTTC,CASSYSQVAYEQYF,.,TRBV6-5,TRBJ2-7,.
TGTGCCAGCAGCCAGAGGTTACAGGGTGAAAACATTCAGTACTTC,CASSQRLQGENIQYF,.,TRBV14,TRBJ2-4,.